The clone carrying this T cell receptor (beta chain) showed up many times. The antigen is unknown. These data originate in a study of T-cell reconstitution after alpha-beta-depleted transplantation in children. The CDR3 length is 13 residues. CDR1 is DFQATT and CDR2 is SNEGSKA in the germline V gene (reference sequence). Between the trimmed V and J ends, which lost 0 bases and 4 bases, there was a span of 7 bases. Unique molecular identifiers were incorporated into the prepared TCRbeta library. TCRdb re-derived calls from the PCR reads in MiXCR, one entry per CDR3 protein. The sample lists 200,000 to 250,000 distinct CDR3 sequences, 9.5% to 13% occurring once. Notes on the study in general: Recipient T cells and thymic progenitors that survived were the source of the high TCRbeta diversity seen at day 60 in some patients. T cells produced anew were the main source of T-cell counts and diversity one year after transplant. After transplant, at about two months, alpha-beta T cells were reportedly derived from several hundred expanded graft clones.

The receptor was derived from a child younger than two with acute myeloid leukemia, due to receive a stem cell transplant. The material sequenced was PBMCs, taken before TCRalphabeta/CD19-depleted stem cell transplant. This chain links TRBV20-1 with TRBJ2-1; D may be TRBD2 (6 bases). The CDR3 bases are TGCAGTGCTAGAGAGGACTATTACAATGAGCAGTTCTTC. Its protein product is CSAREDYYNEQFF.